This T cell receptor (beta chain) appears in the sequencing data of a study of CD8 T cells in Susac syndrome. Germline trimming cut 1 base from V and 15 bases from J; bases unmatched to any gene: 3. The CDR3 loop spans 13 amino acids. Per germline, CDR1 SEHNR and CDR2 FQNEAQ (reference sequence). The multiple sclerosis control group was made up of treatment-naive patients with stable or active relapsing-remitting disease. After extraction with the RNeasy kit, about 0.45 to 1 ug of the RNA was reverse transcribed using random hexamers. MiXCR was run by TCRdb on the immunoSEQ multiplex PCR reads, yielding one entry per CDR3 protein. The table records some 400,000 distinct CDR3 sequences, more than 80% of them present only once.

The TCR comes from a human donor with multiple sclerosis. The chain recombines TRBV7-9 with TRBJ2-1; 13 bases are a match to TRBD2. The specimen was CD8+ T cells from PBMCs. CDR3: CASSLEGLAGPFF. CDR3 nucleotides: TGTGCCAGCAGCTTAGAGGGACTAGCGGGGCCGTTCTTC. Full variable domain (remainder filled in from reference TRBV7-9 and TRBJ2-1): DTGVSQNPRHKITKRGQNVTFRCDPISEHNRLYWYRQTLGQGPEFLTYFQNEAQLEKSRLLSDRFSAERPKGSFSTLEIQRTEQGDSAMYLCASSLEGLAGPFFGPGTRLTVL.